The entry that follows covers one TCR beta chain sequence. The length of the CDR3 is 14 residues. Germline V gene lookup returns CDR1 LGHDT and CDR2 YNNKEL (reference sequence). The V gene lost 2 bases and the J gene lost 6 bases, with 14 bases spanning the gap. The sample comes from a study of blood T cell repertoires in COVID-19. The protocol was immunoSEQ multiplex PCR, while the TCRdb copy is restricted to in-frame clones and leaves out a portion. There are around 460,000 clones in the sample; 70% to 90% occur only once, and 0.8% to 0.9% lies in the top ten. The TCR originated in a man aged 18 to 30 with COVID-19, enrolled during active disease. The sample was peripheral blood. The chain employs TRBV3-1 (or the pseudogene TRBV3-2) and TRBJ2-7; TRBD1 might be the D (6 bases). The CDR3 region is CASSQRWGQGEQYF. CDR3 sequence (DNA): TGTGCCAGCAGCCAACGGTGGGGGCAGGGCGAGCAGTACTTC.